This paragraph covers one TCR beta chain sequence. An end of the junction does not agree with germline; a read error may underlie this. The sample comes from a study of tumor-infiltrating lymphocytes in primary liver carcinoma. In the study overall: Patients were both men and women, whose ages ran from 30 to 69 years.

A primer in the constant region served to generate TCR beta cDNA from 450 to 650 ng of total RNA. Slightly modified ARM-PCR served as the procedure for the TCR beta libraries. These libraries came from three rounds of nested multiplex PCR. A C-beta reverse primer was combined with TRBV1-TRBV30 forward primers in the first two PCR rounds, and each round had around 10 cycles. TCRdb re-called the multiplex PCR reads with MiXCR, one entry per CDR3 protein. The sample consists of roughly 120,000 distinct CDR3 sequences, approximately 70% of them appearing once. This CDR3 is 17 amino acids long. Germline V gene data show CDR1 as SGHAT and CDR2 as FQNNGV. Co-extraction of RNA and DNA was performed on about 20-32 mg of unsorted bulk tissue.

Sequenced sample: liver tumor tissue from sampling region 1. Described subset: tumor region T1, superior pole. This TCR came from a woman in her sixties or seventies with primary liver carcinoma and hepatitis B virus infection. This chain connects TRBV11-2 to TRBJ2-1; the match to TRBD2 covers 9 bases. Here the CDR3 reads CASSGRLAEGPGDEQFF. CDR3 DNA sequence: TGTGCCAGCAGCGGGAGACTAGCGGAAGGGCCGGGGGATGAACAGTTCTTC.